This T cell receptor beta chain was captured in a study of regulatory T cells in long-lasting Graves disease. In building TCR beta libraries, iRepertoire HTBI primers were used together with Arm-PCR of CDR3 regions. Original methodology: Across samples, 50 to 65 TRBV and some 13 TRBJ segments were found. TCRdb reprocessed the multiplex PCR reads with MiXCR, giving one entry per CDR3 protein. Here the V and J calls rest on TCRdb's processing, not on the authors' analysis. The table lists about 290,000 distinct CDR3 sequences, approximately 20% of them singletons, with roughly 56% in the top ten. The CDR3 has 13 amino acids. Germline CDR1 and CDR2: MNHEY and SVGAGI. Trimming took 2 bases from V and 1 from J, leaving 5 bases between them. As for time point: persistent/refractory GD, antithyroid drugs over 5 years with positive TRAb. From RNA extracted from PBMCs, the TCR library was made.

The material sequenced was peripheral blood mononuclear cells (PBMCs), taken when the disease was refractory, from a patient treated with antithyroid drugs. The chain combines TRBV6-5 with TRBJ2-5, with D perhaps TRBD2 (5 bases). This TCR was recovered from a female donor with Graves disease. The CDR3 here is CASSYTSQETQYF. In nucleotides, the CDR3 is TGTGCCAGCAGTTACACTAGCCAAGAGACCCAGTACTTC.